Presented here are 17 T cell receptor beta chains from one specimen sequenced in a study of blood T cell repertoires in COVID-19. The repertoire was sequenced with immunoSEQ multiplex PCR; TCRdb's copy has only in-frame clones and lacks some. The table has 130,000 or so clones, roughly 89% seen once. The specimen was peripheral blood. The receptors here all came from a man in his sixties with COVID-19, enrolled during active disease.

DNA for the CDR3: TGTGCCTGGAGTCCCGGGACTAGCGGGAGGTACCAAGAGACCCAGTACTTC. This codes for CAWSPGTSGRYQETQYF. The J gene is TRBJ2-5, the V gene TRBV30; 15 bases agree with TRBD2. Germline V gene lookup returns CDR1 GTSNPN and CDR2 SVGIG (reference sequence). V was clipped by 2 bases and J by 0 bases; unmatched bases: 4. This CDR3 spans 17 amino acids.

V usage is TRBV19 and J usage is TRBJ2-1; 9 bases map to TRBD2. Trimming cost V 5 bases and J 8 bases; bases outside gene matches: 7. From germline, CDR1 is LNHDA and CDR2 SQIVND (reference sequence). This CDR3 spans 14 amino acids. The CDR3 loop reads CASSVQRGEDEQFF. Written as DNA, the CDR3 is TGTGCCAGTAGTGTCCAGCGGGGGGAGGATGAGCAGTTCTTC.

This chain uses TRBV4-2 with TRBJ1-2; 9 nucleotides align to TRBD1. CDR1 is LGHNA, CDR2 YNFKEQ, per germline. The CDR3 consists of 14 residues. V was clipped by 3 bases and J by 6 bases; unmatched bases: 5. The CDR3 DNA follows: TGTGCCAGCAGCCAGGGACAGGGCAGAGATGGCTACACCTTC. It translates to CASSQGQGRDGYTF.

This chain links TRBV30 with TRBJ2-7; 8 positions agree with TRBD1. J gave up 10 bases and V 0 bases, and 8 bases lay outside the gene matches. CDR1 is GTSNPN, CDR2 SVGIG, per germline (reference sequence). This CDR3 region has 13 residues. CDR3 loop: CAWSVTGQGGQYF. The CDR3 coding sequence is TGTGCCTGGAGTGTAACCGGACAGGGCGGCCAGTACTTC.

V and J are TRBV30 and TRBJ1-5; TRBD1 aligns across 9 bases. Looked up from germline, CDR1 is GTSNPN and CDR2 is SVGIG (reference sequence). The V segment lost 5 bases and the J segment 2 bases; nucleotides outside the gene matches: 4. This CDR3 contains 14 residues. As DNA, the CDR3 is TGTGCCTGGTCAGGGGACAGGGGCAATCAGCCCCAGCATTTT. It codes for CAWSGDRGNQPQHF.

The J gene is TRBJ1-1, the V gene TRBV7-9, with D unresolved. The germline CDR1 and CDR2 sequences are SEHNR and FQNEAQ (reference sequence). CDR3 size: 15 residues. The V and J ends lost 0 bases and 1 base respectively, with 9 bases between them. CDR3 loop: CASSLALGENTEAFF. Here the CDR3 DNA reads TGTGCCAGCAGCTTAGCCTTGGGAGAGAACACTGAAGCTTTCTTT.

This clone was detected only once. The V and J genes are TRBV6-6 and TRBJ1-1, with 9 bases identical to TRBD1. The CDR3 is 12 amino acids. Germline lookup yields CDR1 MNHNY and CDR2 SVGAGI (reference sequence). After removal of 8 bases from V and 4 bases from J, the junction contained 2 bases not matched to a gene. CDR3 residues: CASGQGTTEAFF. Written as DNA, the CDR3 is TGTGCCAGCGGACAGGGGACCACTGAAGCTTTCTTT.

This clone came up a few times. The rearrangement links TRBV27 to TRBJ2-4; 10 bases map to TRBD2. Germline V gives CDR1 MNHEY, CDR2 SMNVEV (reference sequence). The CDR3 is 16 amino acids. Unmatched junction bases numbered 9, after V lost 10 bases and J lost 0 bases. The CDR3 DNA reads TGTGCCACCACCCTAGCGGGGGCCCCAGCCAAAAACATTCAGTACTTC. Protein product: CATTLAGAPAKNIQYF.

This chain uses TRBV5-1 with TRBJ2-1; TRBD2 matches at 12 bases. CDR1 SGHRS and CDR2 YFSETQ come from the germline V gene. V was pared by 0 bases and J by 7 bases, with 2 bases of the junction left unmatched. The CDR3 runs to 15 residues. Here the CDR3 DNA reads TGCGCCAGCAGCTTGGGACTAGCGGGGGTAAATGAGCAGTTCTTC. This gives the protein CASSLGLAGVNEQFF. Combining the CDR3 with reference TRBV5-1 and TRBJ2-1 gives the whole variable domain KAGVTQTPRYLIKTRGQQVTLSCSPISGHRSVSWYQQTPGQGLQFLFEYFSETQRNKGNFPGRFSGRQFSNSRSEMNVSTLELGDSALYLCASSLGLAGVNEQFFGPGTRLTVL.

The chain employs TRBV7-9 and TRBJ1-2; possible D gene TRBD1, 6 bases. This CDR3 contains 15 residues. Germline CDR1 SEHNR, CDR2 FQNEAQ (reference sequence). V lost 4 bases and J lost 2, with 14 bases in between. The DNA for the CDR3 is TGTGCCAGCAGCTCACTCGGACAGCTAAACTATGGCTACACCTTC. Residues: CASSSLGQLNYGYTF.

The rearrangement joins TRBV5-1 to TRBJ2-7, with TRBD1 matching 7 bases. This CDR3 is 14 amino acids long. Trimming removed 3 bases from V and 2 bases from J; junction bases left unmatched: 5. Germline V lookup: CDR1 SGHRS, CDR2 YFSETQ. The CDR3 is CASSYHRGPYEQYF. Written as DNA, the CDR3 is TGCGCCAGCAGCTACCACAGGGGCCCCTACGAGCAGTACTTC.

This clone was seen only a few times. This sample also contains other DNA sequences that code for the same CDR3. V usage is TRBV5-4 and J usage is TRBJ2-2; TRBD1 agrees at 8 bases. With V trimmed by 0 bases and J by 4 bases, 2 bases remained unmatched. CDR3 length equals 15 residues. The V gene's germline CDR1 is SGHNT and CDR2 YYREEE (reference sequence). DNA of the CDR3: TGTGCCAGCAGCTTGGAACAGGGGGGCACCGGGGAGCTGTTTTTT. It is translated as CASSLEQGGTGELFF.

The gene calls are TRBV6-5 and TRBJ1-1; 8 bases match TRBD1. In germline, CDR1 is MNHEY, CDR2 SVGAGI. The CDR3 loop spans 14 amino acids. Trimming at V came to 2 bases and at J to 1 base, leaving 0 bases not matched to a gene. This chain's CDR3 is CASSYTGGNTEAFF. Here the CDR3 DNA reads TGTGCCAGCAGTTACACAGGGGGGAACACTGAAGCTTTCTTT.

The sample holds one count of this clone. The V gene is TRBV18, the J gene TRBJ2-7; a possible D gene is TRBD1 (6 bases). Germline loops: CDR1 KGHSH, CDR2 LQKENI. The CDR3 is 16 residues long. Between the trimmed V and J ends, which lost 1 base and 1 base, there was a span of 14 bases. The chain's CDR3 is CASSPLPVQGSYEQYF. CDR3 coding DNA: TGTGCCAGCTCACCACTTCCGGTACAGGGATCCTACGAGCAGTACTTC.

The chain employs TRBV7-3 and TRBJ2-2, with TRBD2 identical over 10 bases. Per the germline V gene, CDR1 is SGHTA and CDR2 is FQGTGA. The ends lost 6 bases at V and 4 bases at J; junction bases unmatched: 8. This CDR3 spans 16 amino acids. The CDR3 DNA follows: TGTGCCAGCAGTCTGAAGACTAGCGGGCCCACCGGGGAGCTGTTTTTT. Translation: CASSLKTSGPTGELFF. Full variable domain (remainder filled in from reference TRBV7-3 and TRBJ2-2): GAGVSQTPSNKVTEKGKYVELRCDPISGHTALYWYRQSLGQGPEFLIYFQGTGAADDSGLPNDRFFAVRPEGSVSTLKIQRTERGDSAVYLCASSLKTSGPTGELFFGEGSRLTVL.

The chain uses TRBV6-5 and TRBJ2-1; maybe TRBD2 (6 bases). This CDR3 has 13 amino acids. Germline assignment: CDR1 MNHEY and CDR2 SVGAGI. Trimming cost V 4 bases and J 7 bases, with 11 bases left between them. CDR3 sequence (DNA): TGTGCCAGCAGTTTCGGAGGGGTAAATGAGCAGTTCTTC. The encoded protein is CASSFGGVNEQFF.

The chain is built from TRBV19 and TRBJ2-3, with D possibly being TRBD2 (5 bases). Germline CDR1 LNHDA, CDR2 SQIVND (reference sequence). This CDR3 is built from 15 residues. Trimming removed 6 bases from V and 4 bases from J, with 17 bases in between. Here the CDR3 DNA reads TGTGCCAGTAGCCTTACTAGGGTGGCGCCAGATACGCAGTATTTT. The encoded protein is CASSLTRVAPDTQYF.